This T cell receptor beta chain is drawn from a study of cytotoxic CD8 clonotypes in ibrutinib-treated CLL. Overall study: Response material was collected after a median around 12 months of treatment, range 6 to 36. Productive templates per sample averaged nearly 260,000; productive rearrangements, 94,082.

Measured with immunoSEQ multiplex PCR; TCRdb has only the in-frame clones, and not every one. The repertoire holds approximately 170,000 clones, with over 75% as singletons. The study, taken as a whole, reports: Sample timing was unmatched between remission and later-progressing patients; lymph nodes unstudied.

There are 14 residues in the CDR3. Germline assignment: CDR1 SQVTM and CDR2 ANQGSEA. The V and J ends lost 2 bases and 5 bases respectively, with 15 bases between them. As to this clone: The antigen remains undetermined.

This clonotype was obtained from a human donor with chronic lymphocytic leukemia. The sequenced sample was PBMCs, obtained at disease progression, from a patient treated with ibrutinib. J is TRBJ1-2 and V is TRBV29-1, with D possibly matching TRBD1 (6 bases). The CDR3 protein is CSVERGQGRYGYTF. The CDR3 bases are TGCAGCGTTGAAAGGGGCCAGGGGAGATATGGCTACACCTTC.